The TCR beta chain described here comes from a study of regulatory T cells in long-lasting Graves disease. Time point noted: newly diagnosed GD, antithyroid drugs for less than 3 months. From PBMCs, RNA was extracted and then used to make the TCR library. This clonotype was seen repeatedly, ten times or more. Researchers made TCR beta libraries by using iRepertoire HTBI primers and running Arm-PCR on CDR3 regions. TCRdb passed the multiplex PCR reads through MiXCR, listing each CDR3 protein once. Of fewer than 400,000 distinct CDR3 sequences in the sample, 15% to 20% are singletons; the top ten hold 38%. This CDR3 region has 19 residues. V lost 3 bases and J lost 0; bases outside the gene matches: 14. From germline, CDR1 is SGHRS and CDR2 YFSETQ.

The chain links TRBV5-1 to TRBJ2-1; 8 positions agree with TRBD2. Sequenced here: peripheral blood mononuclear cells (PBMCs), sampled at new diagnosis, from a patient treated with antithyroid drugs. This clonotype was sampled from a female donor with Graves disease. CDR3 bases: TGCGCCAGCAGCTCAGTCTCGGGCGGGAGGTCGGGCTCCTACAATGAGCAGTTCTTC. It translates to CASSSVSGGRSGSYNEQFF. Filled out from reference TRBV5-1 and TRBJ2-1, the complete variable domain reads KAGVTQTPRYLIKTRGQQVTLSCSPISGHRSVSWYQQTPGQGLQFLFEYFSETQRNKGNFPGRFSGRQFSNSRSEMNVSTLELGDSALYLCASSSVSGGRSGSYNEQFFGPGTRLTVL.